Only one count was recorded for the clone carrying this T cell receptor beta chain. Its antigen remains unknown. Using immunoSEQ multiplex PCR, the repertoire was profiled, and TCRdb retains in-frame clones only, with some absent. There are roughly 6,900 clones in the sample; 70% to 90% occur only once, and around 39% lies in the top ten. The CDR3 contains 15 residues. Germline CDR1 KGHSH, CDR2 LQKENI. V lost 4 bases, J lost 0 bases, and 12 bases lay in between. The sample is drawn from a study of PD-1 blockade in classical Hodgkin lymphoma. General study points: CD8+ TCR diversity did not rise significantly by C4D1, unlike CD4+.

Time point specified: cycle 4 day 1 (C4D1), after 6 weeks of nivolumab. Autologous stem cell transplantation was followed by relapse in every patient, and brentuximab vedotin exposure varied. This TCR was recovered from a human donor with classical Hodgkin lymphoma. The rearrangement uses TRBV18 and TRBJ2-5, with D possibly matching TRBD1 (6 bases). Sequences were derived from peripheral blood mononuclear cells (PBMCs), sampled before the fourth cycle of nivolumab. CDR3 DNA: TGTGCCAGCTCACGGGGGCCGGCTGACCAAGAGACCCAGTACTTC. This gives the protein CASSRGPADQETQYF. Using reference TRBV18 and TRBJ2-5 for the parts outside the CDR3, the full variable domain is NAGVMQNPRHLVRRRGQEARLRCSPMKGHSHVYWYRQLPEEGLKFMVYLQKENIIDESGMPKERFSAEFPKEGPSILRIQQVVRGDSAAYFCASSRGPADQETQYFGPGTRLLVL.